The T cell receptor (beta chain) under discussion was sequenced for a study of a mutant IDH1 vaccine in newly diagnosed glioma. Time point defined: week 35, safety follow-up. Alongside topical imiquimod, each dose of vaccine comprised 300 ug of mutant IDH1 20-mer peptide. The protocol was immunoSEQ multiplex PCR, while the TCRdb copy is restricted to in-frame clones and leaves out a portion. There are some 60,000 clones in the sample; roughly four fifths occur only once, and 4.5% to 6% lies in the top ten. Concerning this clone: Its specificity is unknown.

V lost 1 base and J lost 7, with 10 bases in between. The CDR3 spans 13 residues. Germline CDR1 and CDR2: MNHEY and SMNVEV (reference sequence). The rearrangement links TRBV27 to TRBJ1-2; possible D gene TRBD1, 6 bases. Sequencing was performed on PBMCs, taken from a glioma patient whose treatment included an IDH1 peptide vaccine. This clonotype was sampled from a man aged 35 to 55 with glioma. In nucleotides, the CDR3 is TGTGCCAGCAGTTTATACAGGGACGGTGGCTACACCTTC. Its protein product is CASSLYRDGGYTF.